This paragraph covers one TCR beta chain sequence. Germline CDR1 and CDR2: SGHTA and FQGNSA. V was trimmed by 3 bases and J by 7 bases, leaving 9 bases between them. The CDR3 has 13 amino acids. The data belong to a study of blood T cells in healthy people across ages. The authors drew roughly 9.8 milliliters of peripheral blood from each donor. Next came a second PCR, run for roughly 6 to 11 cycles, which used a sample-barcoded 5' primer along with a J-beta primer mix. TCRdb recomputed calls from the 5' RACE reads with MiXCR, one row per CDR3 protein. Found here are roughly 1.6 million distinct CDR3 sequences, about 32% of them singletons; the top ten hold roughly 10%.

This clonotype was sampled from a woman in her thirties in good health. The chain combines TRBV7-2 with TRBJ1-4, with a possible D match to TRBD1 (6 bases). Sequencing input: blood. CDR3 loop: CASSFTGSEKLFF. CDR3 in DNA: TGTGCCAGCAGCTTTACAGGGAGTGAAAAACTGTTTTTT.